This TCR beta chain was found in a study of early stage breast cancer tumors. Whole-study results and caveats: Tumor and normal breast were distinguished via blood comparison in 14 of 16 patients. Most shared enriched TCRB sequences were commonly generated ones. Unsorted bulk genomic DNA sequencing lacked pairing and functional marker data.

The CDR3 has 15 amino acids. Trimming left V 4 bases short and J 0 bases short, with 11 bases between. Germline V CDR1 and CDR2: SGDLS, YYNGEE. Worth noting for this clone: Antigen: not known.

Blood replicates held 0.5 ug DNA, tumor or normal breast roughly 1.5 ug, two each. The repertoire was sequenced with immunoSEQ multiplex PCR; TCRdb's copy has only in-frame clones and lacks some. Of more than 20,000 clones in the sample, about three quarters were seen once. This receptor was obtained from a person aged 55 to 70 with breast cancer. The rearrangement joins TRBV9 to TRBJ1-3; D call uncertain. Sequencing was performed on blood. The CDR3 protein is CASSPDGFSGNTIYF. CDR3 nucleotides: TGTGCCAGCAGCCCAGACGGGTTCTCTGGAAACACCATATATTTT.